These T cell receptor beta chains were read from a single sample in a study of OX40 agonist ivuxolimab in advanced cancers. TCRdb's copy holds only in-frame clones and misses some; the assay was immunoSEQ multiplex PCR. The data hold tens of thousands of clones, with about 85% observed a single time. This specimen consisted of CD4+ or CD8+ T cells sorted from blood, obtained in a trial of the OX40 agonist ivuxolimab. All receptors derive from an adult with an advanced solid tumor such as melanoma, head and neck, liver or kidney cancer. CDR3s leave out the opening cysteine and the closing phenylalanine or tryptophan. Each record gives: V gene, CDR3 protein.

TRBV6-6 | ASSPALGVYTEAF
TRBV4-3 | ASSRQQGDVYNEQF
TRBV5-1 | ASRFTGEPYGYT
TRBV5-4 | ASRNGVGLAGAEQF
TRBV5-8 | ASSLGIRQLYGPQH
TRBV19 | ASSPHGGNEQF
TRBV18 | ASSPGTANTGELF
TRBV5-1 | ASQTGRNSGNTIY
TRBV6-1 | ASTPKGGGRETQY
TRBV30 | AWRATGRNGYT
TRBV4-1 | ASSQVHTPYEQY
TRBV18 | ASSPSGRGNQPQH
TRBV18 | ASSPDRAHTEAF
TRBV19 | ASSSPPTSGRAQETQY
TRBV2 | ASTPSNYEQY
TRBV6-5 | ASRTPGNTIY
TRBV2 | ASSEQQGSRSPLH
TRBV27 | ASGRGRSYEQY
TRBV29-1 | SVGGGSGYGYT
TRBV29-1 | SSRTRRTEAF
TRBV28 | ASSFYLRDSNQPQH
TRBV5-6 | ASSLYPGNTEAF
TRBV6-6 | ASSSPITGLYGYT
TRBV6-5 | ASSFWGTEEYEAF
TRBV30 | AWFRGQKGYT
TRBV6-5 | ASSERGGEAF
TRBV5-1 | ASSLDWRSGELF
TRBV18 | ASSPDSLGVEQF
TRBV19 | ASRPSGNTIY
TRBV2 | ASSPDPPGTEAF
TRBV5-5 | ASSLVLLGTGELF
TRBV9 | ASSVATGTQRGETQY
TRBV12-5 | ASGAVAGGPGEQF
TRBV29-1 | SVGQTNTEAF
TRBV6-6 | ASSLQYSGANVLT
TRBV4-2 | ASSQGVLGQPQH
TRBV19 | ASRGTTKGAGELF
TRBV5-4 | ASSSHSLGADTQY
TRBV27 | ASSDRGKGSNQPQH
TRBV4-1 | ASSQASGQGEKLF
TRBV7-2 | ASSLARGGETQY
TRBV2 | ASSVAGGPPYEQY
TRBV28 | ASSDRGGPQH
TRBV29-1 | SVAGSGANVLT
TRBV28 | ASSLDGERSEQY
TRBV11-2 | ASSLGTGAGNTEAF
TRBV28 | ASPPNRGNTEAF
TRBV19 | ASSTGQVNTEAF
TRBV9 | ASSRGDDYGYT
TRBV7-9 | ASSSQGGSEAF
TRBV5-4 | ASSLASGQGHGYT
TRBV19 | ASTLSTGTYGYT
TRBV5-3 | ARSSRTSGSDNEQF
TRBV6-5 | ASSYSGPEVYEQY